These 32 T cell receptor beta chains came from one sample sequenced in a study of response to subunit inactivated influenza vaccine (dated by TCRdb to about 2018). Libraries were built with RT-PCR. The sequencer listed for this sample is Illumina HiSeq 2500. Starting from the raw public reads, TCRdb applied fastp trimming at Q25, assembled clones with MiXCR and retained in-frame beta chains. Rows merge per CDR3 protein into single entries with the most common DNA and genes. The sample has about 480,000 distinct CDR3 sequences on record, about 25% of them singletons. The top ten constitute approximately 2% of the sample. The sequencing used CD4+ T cells sorted from PBMCs, collected roughly 5 days after vaccination. These receptors all stem from a man aged 45-65 years who received an inactivated influenza vaccine. Donor details come from another sample of the same person, matched by shared clones.

Only a few counts were recorded for this clonotype. V usage is TRBV9 and J usage is TRBJ2-2; 9 positions match TRBD2. V shed 4 bases, J shed 5 bases, and the junction held 9 bases outside the gene matches. The CDR3 has 16 residues. Germline CDR1 SGDLS, CDR2 YYNGEE. CDR3: CASSPDSGRITGELFF. CDR3 in DNA: TGTGCCAGCAGCCCGGATAGCGGGAGAATTACCGGGGAGCTGTTTTTT.

The chain uses TRBV9 and TRBJ1-2, with D uncertain. Germline V gene lookup returns CDR1 SGDLS and CDR2 YYNGEE. This CDR3 is 15 amino acids long. Trimming took 3 bases from V and 2 from J, leaving 14 bases between them. The CDR3 sequence: CASSAVDGLNYGYTF. The CDR3 coding sequence is TGTGCCAGCAGCGCAGTGGACGGTTTGAACTATGGCTACACCTTC.

This clonotype was observed at least ten times. V usage is TRBV9 and J usage is TRBJ2-1; TRBD2 aligns across 10 bases. V was pared by 1 base and J by 4 bases, with 5 bases of the junction left unmatched. The CDR3 is made up of 16 amino acids. CDR1 and CDR2 from the germline V gene are SGDLS and YYNGEE. Here the CDR3 reads CASSVPGLAMYNEQFF. In DNA, the CDR3 is TGTGCCAGCAGCGTACCGGGACTAGCGATGTACAATGAGCAGTTCTTC.

This clonotype was counted only a few times. The rearrangement links TRBV5-6 to TRBJ2-4; tentatively, D is TRBD1 (6 bases). The V end was cut by 4 bases, the J end by 13 bases, with 15 bases between. CDR1 and CDR2 from the germline V gene are SGHDT and YYEEEE. This CDR3 is 12 amino acids long. CDR3 nucleotides: TGTGCCAGCAGCCCGGGCAGGGGATCCCAGTACTTC. This encodes CASSPGRGSQYF.

The table lists this clonotype with a few counts. The genes are TRBV2 and TRBJ2-1; no clear D. The CDR3 contains 11 residues. CDR1 and CDR2 from the germline V gene are SNHLY and FYNNEI. Trimming left V 7 bases short and J 2 bases short, with 3 bases between. CDR3 coding DNA: TGTGCCAGCAACGCCTACAATGAGCAGTTCTTC. It is translated as CASNAYNEQFF.

The table lists this clonotype with a few counts. V is TRBV15 and J is TRBJ2-1, with 10 bases fitting TRBD1. Looked up from germline, CDR1 is LNHNV and CDR2 is YYDKDF (reference sequence). The CDR3 totals 16 residues. V shed 3 bases and J 7 bases; nucleotides not matched to a gene: 9. CDR3 amino acids: CATSRPQGDRGNEQFF. The CDR3 coding sequence is TGTGCCACCAGCAGGCCCCAGGGGGACAGGGGTAATGAGCAGTTCTTC.

V gene TRBV20-1 combines with J gene TRBJ2-1, with a weak D call TRBD1 (5 bases). CDR1 and CDR2 (germline): DFQATT, SNEGSKA (reference sequence). V lost 6 bases to trimming and J lost 0 bases, with 21 bases between them. CDR3 size: 17 residues. CDR3 nucleotide sequence: TGCAGTGCAAAAGGTGGCGGACATTATAGCTCCTACAATGAGCAGTTCTTC. This encodes CSAKGGGHYSSYNEQFF.

The sample holds a few counts of this clonotype. The chain is built from TRBV15 and TRBJ2-1; 7 bases fit TRBD2. This CDR3 region has 15 residues. The germline V gene encodes CDR1 LNHNV and CDR2 YYDKDF (reference sequence). The V segment lost 1 base and the J segment 10 bases; nucleotides outside the gene matches: 10. The chain's CDR3 is CATSRGGSNSGEQFF. In DNA form, the CDR3 reads TGTGCCACCAGCAGAGGCGGGAGCAATTCGGGGGAGCAGTTCTTC. Using reference TRBV15 and TRBJ2-1 for the parts outside the CDR3, the full variable domain is DAMVIQNPRYQVTQFGKPVTLSCSQTLNHNVMYWYQQKSSQAPKLLFHYYDKDFNNEADTPDNFQSRRPNTSFCFLDIRSPGLGDTAMYLCATSRGGSNSGEQFFGPGTRLTVL.

The chain is built from TRBV7-8 and TRBJ2-1; D perhaps matches TRBD1 (6 bases). The CDR3 loop spans 15 amino acids. CDR1 SGHVS and CDR2 FQNEAQ come from the germline V gene. Trimming took 5 bases from V and 3 from J, leaving 14 bases between them. The CDR3 is CASSSRGPRYNEQFF. DNA of the CDR3: TGTGCCAGCAGCAGCAGGGGTCCCCGCTACAATGAGCAGTTCTTC.

The chain uses TRBV5-1 and TRBJ2-3; tentative D call: TRBD2 (7 bases). Germline V gene sequence: CDR1 SGHRS, CDR2 YFSETQ. This CDR3 has 16 amino acids. Trimming shortened V by 5 bases and J by 3 bases, and 19 bases separated the two germline ends. DNA for the CDR3: TGCGCCAGCAGGAGGGGGTCTAGCGGTCGTACAGATACGCAGTATTTT. Encoded protein: CASRRGSSGRTDTQYF.

The chain combines TRBV9 with TRBJ2-2; unclear D gene. CDR1 is SGDLS, CDR2 YYNGEE, per germline. V dropped 1 base and J dropped 4 bases, with 8 bases sitting between them. This CDR3 region has 14 residues. CDR3 protein: CASSVSPSTGELFF. In nucleotides, the CDR3 is TGTGCCAGCAGCGTAAGTCCGAGCACCGGGGAGCTGTTTTTT.

The chain is built from TRBV10-3 and TRBJ1-4, with 8 bases matching TRBD1. This CDR3 has 14 residues. In germline, CDR1 is ENHRY, CDR2 SYGVKD. With V trimmed by 3 bases and J by 8 bases, 5 bases remained unmatched. The CDR3 DNA is TGTGCCATCAGTGACACAGGGGGGCAGGAAAAACTGTTTTTT. Its translation is CAISDTGGQEKLFF.

The chain is built from TRBV10-3 and TRBJ1-2; a possible D gene is TRBD1 (6 bases). The germline gives CDR1 ENHRY, CDR2 SYGVKD. Trimming left V 6 bases short and J 0 bases short, with 11 bases between. The CDR3 spans 14 residues. The CDR3 DNA is TGTGCCATCAGGGTGGGGGCCCCTAACTATGGCTACACCTTC. It specifies CAIRVGAPNYGYTF.

V gene TRBV29-1 combines with J gene TRBJ1-1; no clear D gene. Per the germline V gene, CDR1 is SQVTM and CDR2 is ANQGSEA. The CDR3 extends over 11 amino acids. V shed 5 bases and J shed 6 bases, with 10 bases lying between them. The CDR3 loop reads CSVPRGSEAFF. The CDR3 DNA follows: TGCAGCGTTCCGCGAGGCTCTGAAGCTTTCTTT.

The gene calls are TRBV6-2 or TRBV6-3 and TRBJ1-1; D is undetermined. Deletions cut 0 bases from V and 1 base from J, with 6 bases between. There are 14 residues in the CDR3. Looked up from germline, CDR1 is MNHEY and CDR2 is SVGEGT. In DNA, the CDR3 is TGTGCCAGCAGTTACTCGTTGGAGAACACTGAAGCTTTCTTT. This translates into CASSYSLENTEAFF.

This clonotype was observed a single time. This chain links TRBV12-3 or TRBV12-4 with TRBJ2-5; D is tentatively TRBD1 or TRBD2 (5 bases each). This CDR3 is 15 amino acids long. V shed 4 bases and J shed 5 bases, with 17 bases lying between them. CDR3 residues: CASSSLGVSGETQYF. The CDR3 coding sequence is TGTGCCAGCAGTTCCTTGGGGGTGTCTGGCGAGACCCAGTACTTC.

CDR3 in amino acids: CASSYKGSTDTQYF. CDR3 in DNA: TGTGCCAGCAGTTATAAGGGGAGCACAGATACGCAGTATTTT. The chain uses TRBV6-2 or TRBV6-3 and TRBJ2-3, with D maybe TRBD1 (5 bases). CDR3 length equals 14 residues. The V gene's germline CDR1 is MNHEY and CDR2 SVGEGT. V lost 3 bases to trimming and J lost 0 bases, with 7 bases between them.

This clonotype showed up just a few times. This sequence joins TRBV24-1 and TRBJ2-5; 8 bases are shared with TRBD1. After removal of 10 bases from V and 4 bases from J, the junction contained 7 bases not matched to a gene. CDR1 is KGHDR and CDR2 is SFDVKD in the germline V gene. The CDR3 runs to 13 residues. CDR3 nucleotides: TGTGCCACGGGACAGGCGGGGAGAGAGACCCAGTACTTC. This encodes CATGQAGRETQYF.

The rearrangement links TRBV7-9 to TRBJ2-7; the D call may be TRBD1 or TRBD2 (6 bases each). V lost 5 bases to trimming and J lost 2 bases, with 16 bases between them. Germline-derived CDR1 and CDR2 are SEHNR and FQNEAQ (reference sequence). The CDR3 is made up of 15 amino acids. CDR3 coding DNA: TGTGCCAGCAGCCCTCGGGGGCGGGAACCCTACGAGCAGTACTTC. Residues: CASSPRGREPYEQYF.

J is TRBJ1-6 and V is TRBV20-1; D gene unclear. Germline V lookup: CDR1 DFQATT, CDR2 SNEGSKA (reference sequence). The V end lost 0 bases, the J end lost 7 bases, and 7 bases lay between the germline ends. The CDR3 extends over 13 amino acids. CDR3 in DNA: TGCAGTGCTAGAGATTCCACCAATTCACCCCTCCACTTT. Its protein is CSARDSTNSPLHF.

The chain recombines TRBV5-8 with TRBJ2-1; TRBD2 matches at 9 bases. This CDR3 has 16 residues. J was trimmed by 0 bases and V by 4 bases; bases with no gene match: 5. Germline V lookup: CDR1 SGHTS, CDR2 YDEGEE. The CDR3 spells CASSIGLATSYNEQFF. The CDR3 DNA reads as TGTGCCAGCAGCATCGGACTAGCGACCTCCTACAATGAGCAGTTCTTC.

This clonotype was counted at least ten times. This rearrangement joins TRBV7-6 to TRBJ2-2, with a weak D call TRBD2 (5 bases). Trimming stripped 3 bases from V and 7 bases from J, with 15 bases between. The CDR3 loop spans 15 amino acids. From germline, CDR1 is SGHVS and CDR2 FNYEAQ. This CDR3 reads CASSLNAIRGGELFF. CDR3 bases: TGTGCCAGCAGCTTGAATGCAATACGGGGCGGGGAGCTGTTTTTT.

This clonotype was seen at least ten times. The V and J genes are TRBV25-1 and TRBJ2-6; a weak D match, TRBD1 (5 bases). CDR1 and CDR2 (germline): MGHDK, SYGVNS. This CDR3 contains 16 residues. Trimming pared 0 bases from V and 2 bases from J, leaving 8 bases between. The CDR3 reads CASSEYGRAGANVLTF. In DNA, the CDR3 is TGTGCCAGCAGTGAATATGGCAGGGCTGGGGCCAACGTCCTGACTTTC.

There are a few counts of this clonotype. The chain couples TRBV5-1 to TRBJ2-1; TRBD1 agrees at 11 bases. This CDR3 comprises 17 residues. Trimming at V came to 4 bases and at J to 4 bases, leaving 10 bases not matched to a gene. CDR1 is SGHRS and CDR2 is YFSETQ in the germline V gene. The CDR3 coding sequence is TGCGCCAGCAGCCCCGGCGGGACAGGGGGAATTTACAATGAGCAGTTCTTC. Translation: CASSPGGTGGIYNEQFF.

This clonotype has a handful of counts. The V call is TRBV2, the J call TRBJ1-5; D unclear. The V gene's germline CDR1 is SNHLY and CDR2 FYNNEI. The CDR3 loop spans 15 amino acids. Trimming cost V 7 bases and J 2 bases, with 15 bases left between them. The CDR3 here is CASKLTATGNQPQHF. The CDR3, as DNA: TGTGCCAGCAAGTTAACGGCTACTGGCAATCAGCCCCAGCATTTT.

The V gene is TRBV15, the J gene TRBJ2-1; 13 positions match TRBD2. Germline CDR1 reads LNHNV; CDR2 reads YYDKDF (reference sequence). V lost 8 bases to trimming and J lost 4 bases; unmatched junction nucleotides: 5. The CDR3 loop spans 15 amino acids. The chain's CDR3 is CATGTSGKGYNEQFF. CDR3 in DNA: TGTGCCACCGGGACTAGCGGGAAAGGATACAATGAGCAGTTCTTC.

This clonotype was seen a handful of times. The V gene is TRBV20-1, the J gene TRBJ2-3; 8 bases are a match to TRBD2. V was pared by 3 bases and J by 5 bases, with 7 bases of the junction left unmatched. There are 14 residues in the CDR3. Germline-derived CDR1 and CDR2 are DFQATT and SNEGSKA (reference sequence). This CDR3 is CSASGRAWEDTQYF. DNA of the CDR3: TGCAGTGCTAGCGGGAGGGCCTGGGAAGATACGCAGTATTTT.

This clonotype has just a few counts. V and J are TRBV6-1 and TRBJ2-7, with 12 bases fitting TRBD2. This CDR3 is 14 amino acids long. From germline, CDR1 is MNHNS and CDR2 SASEGT. J was trimmed by 12 bases and V by 4 bases; bases with no gene match: 10. In DNA form, the CDR3 reads TGTGCCAGCAGTGCTCGTCTAGCGGGAGGGCTGTGGTACTTC. Protein product: CASSARLAGGLWYF.

The table lists this clonotype with a few counts. For the CDR3, the DNA is TGTGCCAGCAGCTTAGTTATACGACTAGCCGCCGGGGAGCTGTTTTTT. Amino acids: CASSLVIRLAAGELFF. The V call is TRBV7-2, the J call TRBJ2-2, with TRBD2 matching over 7 bases. The CDR3 runs 16 residues. V gave up 1 base and J gave up 6 bases; unmatched junction bases: 8. The germline CDR1 and CDR2 sequences are SGHTA and FQGNSA. Variable domain in full (rest from reference TRBV7-2 and TRBJ2-2): GAGVSQSPSNKVTEKGKDVELRCDPISGHTALYWYRQSLGQGLEFLIYFQGNSAPDKSGLPSDRFSAERTGGSVSTLTIQRTQQEDSAVYLCASSLVIRLAAGELFFGEGSRLTVL.

The chain is built from TRBV7-9 and TRBJ2-2; 7 nucleotides line up with TRBD1. Trimming took 5 bases from V and 4 from J; bases not matched to a gene: 1. Per the germline V gene, CDR1 is SEHNR and CDR2 is FQNEAQ (reference sequence). The CDR3 is 13 amino acids. The CDR3 here is CASSGDSTGELFF. For the CDR3, the DNA is TGTGCCAGCAGCGGGGACAGCACCGGGGAGCTGTTTTTT.

This clonotype has a handful of counts. The V call is TRBV12-3 or TRBV12-4, the J call TRBJ1-2, with TRBD1 as a possible D gene (5 bases). V dropped 2 bases and J dropped 9 bases, with 10 bases sitting between them. The CDR3 consists of 12 residues. CDR3 DNA sequence: TGTGCCAGCAGTTTAAGGGGTCAGCGCTACACCTTC. It encodes CASSLRGQRYTF.

This clonotype appeared a few times. The chain has TRBV20-1 and TRBJ2-3; unclear D gene. There are 12 residues in the CDR3. V was pared by 4 bases and J by 4 bases, with 9 bases between. The germline gives CDR1 DFQATT, CDR2 SNEGSKA (reference sequence). The CDR3 reads CSANREADTQYF. For the CDR3, the DNA is TGCAGTGCTAACCGAGAAGCAGATACGCAGTATTTT.